Listed below are T cell receptor beta chains from one sample, sequenced in a study of beta chain features in type 1 diabetes. Sequenced by immunoSEQ multiplex PCR; TCRdb stores in-frame clones only, minus some. The sample carries around 250,000 clones, approximately 13% recorded once. The sequenced material came from naive CD4+ T cells from blood. Every receptor here comes from a man aged 25 to 40 with type 1 diabetes. The CDR3 runs from the conserved cysteine through the conserved F or W. A D gene is named only where the DNA matches it firmly. The size of a clone is reported for some rows only, either as once, few or many, or as a class for expanded clones.

>few|TRBJ2-5|-|TRBV13
CASSPQGGTQYF
TGTGCCAGCAGCCCTCAGGGGGGGACCCAGTACTTC
>-|TRBJ2-1|TRBD2|TRBV15
CATSRASGSWSSYNEQFF
TGTGCCACCAGCAGAGCTAGCGGGAGCTGGAGCTCCTACAATGAGCAGTTCTTC
>-|TRBJ2-5|-|TRBV9
CASSVTGSQETQYF
TGTGCCAGCAGCGTAACCGGGAGTCAAGAGACCCAGTACTTC
>-|TRBJ2-6|TRBD1|TRBV7-9
CASSSTGLSGANVLTF
TGTGCCAGCAGCTCGACAGGGCTCTCTGGGGCCAACGTCCTGACTTTC
>-|TRBJ2-1|-|TRBV10-3
CAVGLYNEQFF
TGTGCCGTAGGACTTTACAATGAGCAGTTCTTC
>few|TRBJ1-1|-|TRBV15
CATERGDNTEAFF
TGTGCCACCGAAAGGGGTGACAACACTGAAGCTTTCTTT
>-|TRBJ2-7|TRBD2|TRBV9
CASSVDPSGSVYEQYF
TGTGCCAGCAGCGTAGATCCTAGCGGCTCGGTGTACGAGCAGTACTTC
>-|TRBJ2-1|TRBD1|TRBV6-5
CASSYGTGAYNEQFF
TGTGCCAGCAGTTACGGGACAGGGGCCTACAATGAGCAGTTCTTC
>-|TRBJ2-1|TRBD2|TRBV9
CASSVTVSGRAYNEQFF
TGTGCCAGCAGCGTAACGGTGAGCGGGAGGGCCTACAATGAGCAGTTCTTC
>-|TRBJ1-4|-|TRBV9
CASNRDTLGEKLFF
TGTGCCAGCAACCGGGACACCTTGGGAGAAAAACTGTTTTTT
>-|TRBJ2-3|TRBD2|TRBV30
CARSAGVGDTQYF
TGTGCTCGTTCGGCGGGAGTGGGAGATACGCAGTATTTT
>few|TRBJ2-5|-|TRBV6-1
CASSQTDQETQYF
TGTGCCAGCAGTCAGACAGACCAAGAGACCCAGTACTTC
>few|TRBJ2-7|-|TRBV6-1
CASRRGGITYEQYF
TGTGCCAGCAGGAGAGGAGGGATCACCTACGAGCAGTACTTC
>few|TRBJ1-2|-|TRBV7-9
CASSLAQGPDGYTF
TGTGCCAGCAGCTTAGCGCAGGGGCCGGATGGCTACACCTTC
>few|TRBJ2-3|-|TRBV9
CASSVATGVTDTQYF
TGTGCCAGCAGCGTCGCTACGGGGGTCACAGATACGCAGTATTTT